This T cell receptor (beta chain) comes out of a study of blood T cell repertoires in COVID-19. Whole-study context: The United States, Italy and Spain provided the acute and convalescent COVID-19 samples. PBMCs, B-cell-depleted T cells, or T cells provided the cDNA or gDNA that made up the material.

Germline V CDR1 and CDR2: SGHDT, YYEEEE. V was clipped by 2 bases and J by 6 bases, with 11 bases between them. The CDR3 has 13 residues. How the authors handled the data: Nucleated cell number was recorded as an estimate derived from reference gene primer amplification. TCRdb's table, derived via immunoSEQ multiplex PCR, lists solely in-frame clones and lacks some. V, J and clone size were drawn from that table, and D and trimming were deduced from the DNA. The sample shows a few hundred thousand clones, around 82% of them seen only once. V usage is TRBV5-6 and J usage is TRBJ1-2, with D maybe TRBD1 (6 bases). This clonotype was obtained from a young woman with acute or convalescent COVID-19. The sample consisted of peripheral blood. CDR3: CASSLTGTNGYTF. CDR3 bases: TGTGCCAGCAGCTTAACCGGGACAAATGGCTACACCTTC.